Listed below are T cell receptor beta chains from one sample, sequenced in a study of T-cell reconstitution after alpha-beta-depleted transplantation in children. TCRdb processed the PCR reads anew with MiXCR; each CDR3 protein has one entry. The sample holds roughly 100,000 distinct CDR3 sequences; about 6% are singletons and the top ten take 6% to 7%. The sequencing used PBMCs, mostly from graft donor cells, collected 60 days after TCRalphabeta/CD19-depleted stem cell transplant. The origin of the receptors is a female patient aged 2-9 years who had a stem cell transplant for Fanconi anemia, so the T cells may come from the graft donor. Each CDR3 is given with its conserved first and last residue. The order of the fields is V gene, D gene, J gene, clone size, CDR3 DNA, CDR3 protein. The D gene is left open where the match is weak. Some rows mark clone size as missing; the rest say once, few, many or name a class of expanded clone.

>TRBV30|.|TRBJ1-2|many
TGTGCCTGGAGGTTTTCACGCCATGGCTACACCTTC
CAWRFSRHGYTF
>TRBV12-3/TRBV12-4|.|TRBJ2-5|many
TGTGCCAGCAGAAGACAATTCCAAGAGACCCAGTACTTC
CASRRQFQETQYF
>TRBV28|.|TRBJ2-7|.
TGTGCCAGCAGTTGGCTCTCCTACGAGCAGTACTTC
CASSWLSYEQYF
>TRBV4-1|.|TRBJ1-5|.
TGCGCCAGCAGCCATACAGGAATTAGCAATCAGCCCCAGCATTTT
CASSHTGISNQPQHF
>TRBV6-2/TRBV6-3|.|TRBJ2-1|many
TGTGCCAGCAGGGAAATAAATGAGCAGTTCTTC
CASREINEQFF
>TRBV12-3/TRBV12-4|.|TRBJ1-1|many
TGTGCCAGCACCAGAATCAGGGACGGGAACACTGAAGCTTTCTTT
CASTRIRDGNTEAFF
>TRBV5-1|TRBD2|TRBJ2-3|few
TGCGCCAGCAGCTTGGGAATAGCGGGGGGCACAGATACGCAGTATTTT
CASSLGIAGGTDTQYF
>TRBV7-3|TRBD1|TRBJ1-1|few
TGTGCCAGCACCCCGACAGGGTCGATTGTTACTGAAGCTTTCTTT
CASTPTGSIVTEAFF
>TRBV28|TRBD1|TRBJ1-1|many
TGTGCCAGCAGTTCGGGACAGGGGATAGACACTGAAGCTTTCTTT
CASSSGQGIDTEAFF
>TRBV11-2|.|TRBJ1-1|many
TGTGCCAGCAGCTTAACGGAGAACACTGAAGCTTTCTTT
CASSLTENTEAFF
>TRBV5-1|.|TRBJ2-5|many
TGCGCCAGCAGCTCCGGACCGAACGAAGAGACCCAGTACTTC
CASSSGPNEETQYF
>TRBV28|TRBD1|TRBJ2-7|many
TGTGCCAGCAGTTTACTATACCGGACAGGGAACGAGCAGTACTTC
CASSLLYRTGNEQYF
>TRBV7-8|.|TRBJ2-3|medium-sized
TGTGCCAGCAGCTTAGGAGCGGTAACTAGCACAGATACGCAGTATTTT
CASSLGAVTSTDTQYF
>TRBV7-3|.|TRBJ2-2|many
TGTGCCAGCAGCTTACAGTTAGGGGGCACCGGGGAGCTGTTTTTT
CASSLQLGGTGELFF
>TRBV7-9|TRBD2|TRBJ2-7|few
TGTGCCAGCAGCGTAGCGGGGGTCTCCTACGAGCAGTACTTC
CASSVAGVSYEQYF
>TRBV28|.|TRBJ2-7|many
TGTGCCAGCACCCCCCCGGATAGGGCGCCCTTGAACGAGCAGTACTTC
CASTPPDRAPLNEQYF
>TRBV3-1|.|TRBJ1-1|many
TGTGCCAGCAGCCAAGTCGGAACGGCTTTCTTT
CASSQVGTAFF
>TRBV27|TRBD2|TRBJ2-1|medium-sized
TGTGCCAGCAGTTTAATCCTCACTAGCGACTCCTACAATGAGCAGTTCTTC
CASSLILTSDSYNEQFF
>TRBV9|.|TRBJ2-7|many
TGTGCCAGCAGCGTAGGAAGTTCTCACAGAGAGGCCGAGCAGTACTTC
CASSVGSSHREAEQYF
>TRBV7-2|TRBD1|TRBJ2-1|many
TGTGCCAGCAGCTTCTCATGGGACAGGGCCCACAATGAGCAGTTCTTC
CASSFSWDRAHNEQFF
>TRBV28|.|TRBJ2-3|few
TGTGCCAGCCATCCGGGACATAACACAGATACGCAGTATTTT
CASHPGHNTDTQYF
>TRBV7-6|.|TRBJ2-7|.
TGTGCCAGCAGCACGACCGACGGAGGGAGCTACGAGCAGTACTTC
CASSTTDGGSYEQYF
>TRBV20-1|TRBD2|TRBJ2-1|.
TGCTGTGCTCAGTCGCCCAGCGGGGGGCTAAACTCCTACAATGAGCAGTTCTTC
CCAQSPSGGLNSYNEQFF
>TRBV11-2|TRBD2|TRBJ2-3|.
TGTGCCAGCAGCTCCAGACTTAAACTAGCGGGGGGGCTCACAGATACGCAGTATTTT
CASSSRLKLAGGLTDTQYF
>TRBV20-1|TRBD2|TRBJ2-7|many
TGCAGTGCTAGTCAATGGGGACTAGCGGGAGGTGAGCAGTACTTC
CSASQWGLAGGEQYF
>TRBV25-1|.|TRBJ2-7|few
TGTGCCAGCAGTGGGCCTCTGGCGGGGATTATATCCTACGAGCAGTACTTC
CASSGPLAGIISYEQYF
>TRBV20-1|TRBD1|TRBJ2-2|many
TGCAGTGCCCGAACAGGGGGCTGGGCCGGGGAGCTGTTTTTT
CSARTGGWAGELFF
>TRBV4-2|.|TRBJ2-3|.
TGTGCCAGCAGCCAAGATTCGGAGTACCGCACAGATACGCAGTATTTT
CASSQDSEYRTDTQYF
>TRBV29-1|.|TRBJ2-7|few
TGCAGCGTTGAAGGGGGCGGCTACGAGCAGTACTTC
CSVEGGGYEQYF
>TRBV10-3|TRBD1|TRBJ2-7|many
TGTGCCATCAGTGAGCCCAGGACAGGTACTTACGAGCAGTACTTC
CAISEPRTGTYEQYF
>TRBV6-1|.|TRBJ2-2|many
TGTGCCAGCAGAGGACCCGCCGGGGAGCTGTTTTTT
CASRGPAGELFF
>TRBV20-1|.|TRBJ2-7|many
TGCAGTGCTAGAGCGATCGTTACAGGGTTCGAGCAGTACTTC
CSARAIVTGFEQYF
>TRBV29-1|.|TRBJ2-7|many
TGCAGCGTTGAGTTAGCGTACGAGCAGTACTTC
CSVELAYEQYF
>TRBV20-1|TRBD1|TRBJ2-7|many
TGCAGTGCTAGAGTGCGGACAGGGGGTTGGCAGTACTACGAGCAGTACTTC
CSARVRTGGWQYYEQYF
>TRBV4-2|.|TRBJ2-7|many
TGTGCCAGCAGCCAAGGGTCTGTAGGACTGGCCGACTTCTACGAGCAGTACTTC
CASSQGSVGLADFYEQYF
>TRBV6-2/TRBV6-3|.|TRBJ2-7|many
TGTGCCAGCAGCACACTCTACGAGCAGTACTTC
CASSTLYEQYF
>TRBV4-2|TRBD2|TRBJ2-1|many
TGTGCCAGCAGCTCAACCCGGGGGGGATATACCTACAATGAGCAGTTCTTC
CASSSTRGGYTYNEQFF
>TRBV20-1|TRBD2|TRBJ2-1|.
TGCAGTGCTAACAATCGGCCAGGACTAGCGGGATCCTACAATGAGCAGTTCTTC
CSANNRPGLAGSYNEQFF
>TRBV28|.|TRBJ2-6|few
TGTGCCAGCAGTTTCGCCAGGCCCCCTGGGGCCAACGTCCTGACTTTC
CASSFARPPGANVLTF
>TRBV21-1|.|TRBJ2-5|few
TGTGCCAGCAGCGCTCACCGGGACAGGGTTGTGGAGACCCAGTACTTC
CASSAHRDRVVETQYF
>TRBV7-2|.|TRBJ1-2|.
TGTGCCAGCAGCTTAGGCTGGAGAACTAACTATGGCTACACCTTC
CASSLGWRTNYGYTF
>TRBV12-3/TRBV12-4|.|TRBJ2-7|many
TGTGCCAGCAGTCCCTGGCAGGGGGGCGACGAGCAGTACTTC
CASSPWQGGDEQYF
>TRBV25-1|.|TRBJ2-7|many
TGTGCCAGCAGAGAAACAACTAGAGACCACGAGCAGTACTTC
CASRETTRDHEQYF
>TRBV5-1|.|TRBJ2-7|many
TGCGCCAGCAGCCCTGGGTCCTACGAGCAGTACTTC
CASSPGSYEQYF
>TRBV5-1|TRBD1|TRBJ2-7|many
TGCGCCAGCAGCTTGGCCCCAGGGGGCAGTGCCTACGAGCAGTACTTC
CASSLAPGGSAYEQYF
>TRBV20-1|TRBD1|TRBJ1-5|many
TGCAGTGCTAGAAGGGACAGAGGTATCAAGCCCCAGCATTTT
CSARRDRGIKPQHF
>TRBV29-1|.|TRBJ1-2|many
TGCAGCGTTGAGGAGGCCTATGGCTACACCTTC
CSVEEAYGYTF
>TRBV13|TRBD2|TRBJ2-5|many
TGTGCCAGCAGCTTACTTCCTAGCGGCCAAGAGACCCAGTACTTC
CASSLLPSGQETQYF
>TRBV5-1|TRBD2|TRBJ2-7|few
TGCGCCAGCAGCTTGGAAGTCTTAAACGGGACTAGAGCTTTACTGGGGGACTTC
CASSLEVLNGTRALLGDF
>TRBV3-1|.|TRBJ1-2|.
TGTGCCAGCAGCCAAGCGCGGGGAGGGCCTAACTATGGCTACACCTTC
CASSQARGGPNYGYTF
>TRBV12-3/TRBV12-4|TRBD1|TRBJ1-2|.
TGTGCCAGCAGTCCTTTGACAGGGCCGAACTATGGCTACACCTTC
CASSPLTGPNYGYTF
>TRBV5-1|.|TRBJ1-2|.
TGCGCCAGCAGCTTGGGGGGGCAACTCTATGGCTACACCTTC
CASSLGGQLYGYTF
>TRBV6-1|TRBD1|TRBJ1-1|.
TGTGCCAGCGGGACAGGGGACTTTGGCATGAACACTGAAGCTTTCTTT
CASGTGDFGMNTEAFF
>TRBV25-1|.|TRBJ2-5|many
TGTGCCAGCAGTCCCCAACAGGGTTTTCAGGAGACCCAGTACTTC
CASSPQQGFQETQYF